A selection of T cell receptor beta chains follows, all from one sample in a study of T cells in localized non-small cell lung cancer. The protocol was immunoSEQ multiplex PCR, while the TCRdb copy is restricted to in-frame clones and leaves out a portion. Of about 1,200 clones in the sample, roughly 15% were seen once. Source: normal lung tissue next to the tumor, taken before any cancer treatment. Receptors originate from a male donor aged 60 or over with stage I lung adenocarcinoma. CDR3s include the opening cysteine and the closing phenylalanine or tryptophan. A D gene is named only where the DNA matches it firmly.

CDR3 protein: CASSPSDSGANVLTF
V gene: TRBV9
D gene: NA

CDR3 protein: CAWSVGGSYNSPLHF
V gene: TRBV30
D gene: NA

CDR3 protein: CASSLVAGVNTEAFF
V gene: TRBV11-3
D gene: NA

CDR3 protein: CASNWGGGGYTF
V gene: TRBV6-8
D gene: NA

CDR3 protein: CASSSHSTDPAGYTF
V gene: TRBV11-3
D gene: NA

CDR3 protein: CASSQHAEGIAFF
V gene: TRBV7-8
D gene: NA

CDR3 protein: CASSRVRPQETQYF
V gene: TRBV6-8
D gene: NA

CDR3 protein: CAISVGTGDQPQHF
V gene: TRBV6-8
D gene: TRBD1

CDR3 protein: CASRLDRGGYGYTF
V gene: TRBV6-8
D gene: TRBD1

CDR3 protein: CASSLGTGAYSPLHF
V gene: TRBV4-2
D gene: TRBD1

CDR3 protein: CASSRPLGSLSYEQYF
V gene: TRBV28
D gene: NA

CDR3 protein: CASTLSQGRSYEQYF
V gene: TRBV11-3
D gene: NA

CDR3 protein: CASSPPGGEFGTEAFF
V gene: TRBV28
D gene: NA

CDR3 protein: CASSNPVGTENSPLHF
V gene: TRBV11-3
D gene: TRBD1

CDR3 protein: CASSLATDSNEKLFF
V gene: TRBV5-1
D gene: NA

CDR3 protein: CASRDRGEIVPQHF
V gene: TRBV6-8
D gene: TRBD1

CDR3 protein: CASSPVGRDSEQYF
V gene: TRBV18
D gene: TRBD2

CDR3 protein: CASSFGQGADTQYF
V gene: TRBV11-3
D gene: TRBD1

CDR3 protein: CASSREPTGNTIYF
V gene: TRBV6-8
D gene: NA

CDR3 protein: CASSYGLNSYEQYF
V gene: TRBV6-8
D gene: NA

CDR3 protein: CASSLPGQTYGYTF
V gene: TRBV11-3
D gene: TRBD1

CDR3 protein: CASSPWGYEQYF
V gene: TRBV28
D gene: NA

CDR3 protein: CASSIEAAGANVLTF
V gene: TRBV19
D gene: NA

CDR3 protein: CASKTGVTNEKLFF
V gene: TRBV12-5
D gene: TRBD1